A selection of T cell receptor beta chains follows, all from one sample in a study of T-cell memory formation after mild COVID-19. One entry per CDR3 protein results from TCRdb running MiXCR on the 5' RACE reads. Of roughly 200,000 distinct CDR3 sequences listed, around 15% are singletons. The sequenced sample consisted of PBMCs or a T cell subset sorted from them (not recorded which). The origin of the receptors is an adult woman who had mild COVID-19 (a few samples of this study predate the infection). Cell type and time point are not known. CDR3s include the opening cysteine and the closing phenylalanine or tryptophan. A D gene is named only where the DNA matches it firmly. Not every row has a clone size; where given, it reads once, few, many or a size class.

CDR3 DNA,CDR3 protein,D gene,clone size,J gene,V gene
TGCAGCGGGACTGACAGATATGGCTACACCTTC,CSGTDRYGYTF,-,-,TRBJ1-2,TRBV29-1
TGCAGTGCTAGAGATTTGAGGAACACTGAAGCTTTCTTT,CSARDLRNTEAFF,-,few,TRBJ1-1,TRBV20-1
TGCAGTGCTGGGTCGGGGGATAGCACAGATACGCAGTATTTT,CSAGSGDSTDTQYF,-,-,TRBJ2-3,TRBV20-1
TGTGCCAGCAGCCATTACAGGGCAGGAGATTCACCCCTCCACTTT,CASSHYRAGDSPLHF,-,few,TRBJ1-6,TRBV7-2
TGTGCCACCAGCAGGGACAGCCAAGAGACCCAGTACTTC,CATSRDSQETQYF,-,few,TRBJ2-5,TRBV15
TGTGCCAGCAGCCAGCCAGGGTCCCCAGCAGATACGCAGTATTTT,CASSQPGSPADTQYF,-,-,TRBJ2-3,TRBV7-3
TGTGCAGTGGGGGGGTCATACCTCCAAGAGACCCAGTACTTC,CAVGGSYLQETQYF,TRBD2,many,TRBJ2-5,TRBV5-4
TGTGCCAGCAGCCCTTGGACAAGGACTGACGAGCAGTACTTC,CASSPWTRTDEQYF,-,-,TRBJ2-7,TRBV7-9
TGTGCCAGCAATTCTTTGGCAGGGGAGACCCAGTACTTC,CASNSLAGETQYF,-,-,TRBJ2-5,TRBV7-2
TGTGCCAGCAGCTTAGTCAAGGGGGCGCGGATGAGGTACACTGAAGCTTTCTTT,CASSLVKGARMRYTEAFF,TRBD1,once,TRBJ1-1,TRBV7-8
TGTGCTAGTGGGCCTGGATGGGGCGGCACAGATACGCAGTATTTT,CASGPGWGGTDTQYF,-,-,TRBJ2-3,TRBV12-5
TGCGCCAGCAGCCTTCGACAGGGTCCTAACACTGAAGCTTTCTTT,CASSLRQGPNTEAFF,TRBD1,many,TRBJ1-1,TRBV5-1
TGTGCCAGCAGGAAAAGGGAGGCTGGATCCTACGAGCAGTACTTC,CASRKREAGSYEQYF,-,-,TRBJ2-7,TRBV6-1
TGTGCCAGCAGTTACTCGAGTGGGGCAGGGGGCTACGAGCAGTACTTC,CASSYSSGAGGYEQYF,TRBD1,many,TRBJ2-7,TRBV6-5
TGCAGCGGAAGGGCATTGAACACTGAAGCTTTCTTT,CSGRALNTEAFF,-,-,TRBJ1-1,TRBV29-1
TGCACCATGACAGGGGAAGATGGCTACACCTTC,CTMTGEDGYTF,TRBD1,few,TRBJ1-2,TRBV29-1
TGTGCCAGCAGCCCTCGGGGGGCGGGGGAGACCCAGTACTTC,CASSPRGAGETQYF,-,-,TRBJ2-5,TRBV3-1
TGTGCCACCAGCAGAGATCCCGGTCCTCAAGAGACCCAGTACTTC,CATSRDPGPQETQYF,-,many,TRBJ2-5,TRBV15
TGTGCCATCGGTCTAGCGGGAGTTGGCCAAGAGACCCAGTACTTC,CAIGLAGVGQETQYF,TRBD2,few,TRBJ2-5,TRBV10-3